A single sample gave rise to the 20 T cell receptor beta chains below, sequenced in a study of blood T cell repertoires in COVID-19. Sequencing was performed with immunoSEQ multiplex PCR; in TCRdb, only in-frame clones are kept and a portion is missing. The sample records about 400,000 clones, about 89% being singletons. Sequences were obtained from peripheral blood. Receptors originate from a woman aged 30 to 39 with acute or convalescent COVID-19.

The J gene is TRBJ2-3, the V gene TRBV5-1; TRBD2 aligns across 13 bases. The CDR3 contains 16 residues. V was pared by 6 bases and J by 2 bases, with 6 bases of the junction left unmatched. The germline CDR1 and CDR2 sequences are SGHRS and YFSETQ. CDR3 bases: TGCGCCAGCAACGGACTAGCGGGGGCGTCCACAGATACGCAGTATTTT. Its protein is CASNGLAGASTDTQYF.

The gene calls are TRBV14 and TRBJ1-2, with unresolved D. V dropped 4 bases and J dropped 4 bases, with 13 bases sitting between them. Germline values: CDR1 SGHDN, CDR2 FVKESK. This CDR3 is built from 14 residues. CDR3 sequence (DNA): TGTGCCAGCAGCCTCCAGGAGGCAGCCTATGGCTACACCTTC. Translated, it gives CASSLQEAAYGYTF.

This clone was observed once. The chain couples TRBV5-1 to TRBJ1-3; 7 bases are shared with TRBD1. Germline CDR1 SGHRS, CDR2 YFSETQ. Trimming removed 5 bases from V and 0 bases from J; junction bases left unmatched: 8. This CDR3 contains 16 residues. CDR3 sequence reads: CASSFDRARSGNTIYF. The CDR3 coding sequence is TGCGCCAGCAGTTTCGACAGGGCGCGCTCTGGAAACACCATATATTTT.

This sequence joins TRBV19 and TRBJ2-4, with D possibly matching TRBD1 (6 bases). CDR3 length equals 16 residues. Between the trimmed V and J ends, which lost 1 base and 0 bases, there was a span of 10 bases. Germline lookup yields CDR1 LNHDA and CDR2 SQIVND (reference sequence). CDR3 sequence: CASSIGQVLAKNIQYF. The CDR3 nucleotides read TGTGCCAGTAGTATAGGACAGGTGCTAGCCAAAAACATTCAGTACTTC.

V gene TRBV7-9 combines with J gene TRBJ2-3; a weak D match, TRBD2 (6 bases). Germline CDR1 is SEHNR and CDR2 is FQNEAQ (reference sequence). Trimming left V 5 bases short and J 2 bases short, with 17 bases between. The CDR3 contains 16 residues. The CDR3 loop is CASSPDGIAVTDTQYF. For the CDR3, the DNA is TGTGCCAGCAGCCCCGACGGGATAGCGGTCACAGATACGCAGTATTTT. Based on the CDR3 plus reference TRBV7-9 and TRBJ2-3, the full variable domain is DTGVSQNPRHKITKRGQNVTFRCDPISEHNRLYWYRQTLGQGPEFLTYFQNEAQLEKSRLLSDRFSAERPKGSFSTLEIQRTEQGDSAMYLCASSPDGIAVTDTQYFGPGTRLTVL.

The chain combines TRBV5-4 with TRBJ2-2; D is possibly TRBD1 (6 bases). The CDR3 length is 12 residues. Germline V gene lookup returns CDR1 SGHNT and CDR2 YYREEE (reference sequence). V dropped 10 bases and J dropped 7 bases, with 14 bases sitting between them. The CDR3 loop is CAESRDNGELFF. The CDR3, as DNA: TGTGCCGAGTCCCGGGACAACGGGGAGCTGTTTTTT.

The chain combines TRBV18 with TRBJ1-2; 8 bases line up with TRBD1. This CDR3 comprises 14 residues. Germline CDR1 reads KGHSH; CDR2 reads LQKENI. Germline trimming cut 5 bases from V and 4 bases from J; bases unmatched to any gene: 6. The CDR3 DNA reads as TGTGCCAGCTCATCCGACAGGGGAAGCTATGGCTACACCTTC. Translating it yields CASSSDRGSYGYTF. The full variable domain, with the rest looked up from reference TRBV18 and TRBJ1-2, is NAGVMQNPRHLVRRRGQEARLRCSPMKGHSHVYWYRQLPEEGLKFMVYLQKENIIDESGMPKERFSAEFPKEGPSILRIQQVVRGDSAAYFCASSSDRGSYGYTFGSGTRLTVV.

This clone came up once. J is TRBJ1-2 and V is TRBV5-1; 9 bases agree with TRBD1. Per germline, CDR1 SGHRS and CDR2 YFSETQ. After removal of 5 bases from V and 4 bases from J, the junction contained 9 bases not matched to a gene. The CDR3 runs 15 residues. The CDR3 DNA follows: TGCGCCAGCAGTTCCGGGACAGGGCCCGGCTATGGCTACACCTTC. Translated, it gives CASSSGTGPGYGYTF.

The sample holds a few counts of this clone. Other DNA sequences from this sample encode an identical CDR3 as well. The chain employs TRBV19 and TRBJ1-1, with a possible D match to TRBD1 (6 bases). The V end lost 5 bases, the J end lost 2 bases, and 9 bases lay between the germline ends. The CDR3 extends over 13 amino acids. CDR1 and CDR2 (germline): LNHDA, SQIVND (reference sequence). The CDR3 protein is CASSGQLNTEAFF. The DNA of the CDR3 is TGTGCCAGTAGTGGACAGTTAAACACTGAAGCTTTCTTT. The full variable domain, completed using reference TRBV19 and TRBJ1-1, is DGGITQSPKYLFRKEGQNVTLSCEQNLNHDAMYWYRQDPGQGLRLIYYSQIVNDFQKGDIAEGYSVSREKKESFPLTVTSAQKNPTAFYLCASSGQLNTEAFFGQGTRLTVV.

The chain links TRBV7-9 to TRBJ1-3; D possibly corresponds to TRBD1 (6 bases). Trimming cost V 0 bases and J 0 bases, with 9 bases left between them. Looked up from germline, CDR1 is SEHNR and CDR2 is FQNEAQ (reference sequence). The CDR3 consists of 16 residues. The CDR3 bases are TGTGCCAGCAGCTTAGCCCGACAGGCCTCTGGAAACACCATATATTTT. Protein product: CASSLARQASGNTIYF.

The chain employs TRBV19 and TRBJ1-5, with TRBD1 identical over 10 bases. The CDR3 has 17 amino acids. Unmatched junction bases numbered 9, after V lost 4 bases and J lost 3 bases. Germline V gives CDR1 LNHDA, CDR2 SQIVND (reference sequence). The CDR3 DNA reads as TGTGCCAGTAGTACACGGGACAGGGGTACGAACAATCAGCCCCAGCATTTT. Amino acid sequence: CASSTRDRGTNNQPQHF.

The rearrangement uses TRBV7-8 and TRBJ2-5; 7 bases map to TRBD1. The CDR3 has 14 amino acids. Germline CDR1 and CDR2: SGHVS and FQNEAQ. V lost 1 base to trimming and J lost 2 bases; unmatched junction nucleotides: 1. The CDR3 DNA reads TGTGCCAGCAGCTTAGGGGGACAGCAAGAGACCCAGTACTTC. Residues: CASSLGGQQETQYF.

J is TRBJ1-6 and V is TRBV18; tentatively, D is TRBD1 (5 bases). V was cut by 3 bases and J by 10 bases, with 16 bases left in between. The CDR3 is 15 amino acids. Germline-derived CDR1 and CDR2 are KGHSH and LQKENI. CDR3 protein: CASSPGGGSGSPLHF. The CDR3 coding sequence is TGTGCCAGCTCACCTGGGGGGGGGTCTGGCTCACCCCTCCACTTT.

In this sample, this clone turned up a few times. The chain links TRBV7-9 to TRBJ2-3; TRBD1 matches at 8 bases. Germline V CDR1 and CDR2: SEHNR, FQNEAQ (reference sequence). V dropped 0 bases and J dropped 6; count of bases not matched to a gene: 5. The CDR3 length is 15 residues. CDR3 DNA sequence: TGTGCCAGCAGCTTAGCGTGGCAGGGGGCCGATACGCAGTATTTT. Protein: CASSLAWQGADTQYF.

The chain joins TRBV6-5 to TRBJ1-2; D perhaps matches TRBD1 (6 bases). The CDR3 spans 13 residues. V lost 7 bases and J 5 bases, leaving 14 bases between the germline ends. Germline values: CDR1 MNHEY, CDR2 SVGAGI. The CDR3 spells CASTKGGGYGYTF. The CDR3, as DNA: TGTGCCAGCACCAAAGGGGGGGGGTATGGCTACACCTTC.

The chain recombines TRBV11-1 with TRBJ2-1; D possibly corresponds to TRBD1 (6 bases). The CDR3 runs to 13 residues. The V gene's germline CDR1 is SGHAT and CDR2 FQDESV (reference sequence). V lost 4 bases, J lost 7 bases, and 11 bases lay in between. The DNA of the CDR3 is TGTGCCAGCAGCTACGGACAGTATAATGAGCAGTTCTTC. It codes for CASSYGQYNEQFF.

The chain uses TRBV30 and TRBJ2-7, with 7 bases fitting TRBD2. CDR3 length equals 14 residues. The trim removed 0 bases at V and 4 bases at J, leaving 6 bases unmatched. In germline, CDR1 is GTSNPN, CDR2 SVGIG (reference sequence). In DNA form, the CDR3 reads TGTGCCTGGAGTGTACGCAGGGAGGGTTACGAGCAGTACTTC. Encoded protein: CAWSVRREGYEQYF.

The V call is TRBV11-3, the J call TRBJ2-5, with D perhaps matching TRBD1 (5 bases). CDR3 size: 15 residues. Trimming left V 5 bases short and J 4 bases short, with 17 bases between. Per the germline V gene, CDR1 is SGHNT and CDR2 is YENEEA. The CDR3 loop is CASSPGRVPSETQYF. In DNA, the CDR3 is TGTGCCAGCAGCCCCGGCAGGGTTCCATCAGAGACCCAGTACTTC.

This rearrangement joins TRBV19 to TRBJ1-5; no clear D. The CDR3 is 15 residues long. The V gene's germline CDR1 is LNHDA and CDR2 SQIVND (reference sequence). Trimming removed 3 bases at V and 1 base at J, with 10 bases between. The CDR3 DNA sequence: TGTGCCAGTAGTATTTTTGGGGAGAGCAATCAGCCCCAGCATTTT. Its translation: CASSIFGESNQPQHF.

Concerning this clone: One end of the junction varies from germline; a read error may be responsible. The rearrangement links TRBV2 to TRBJ2-1, with 15 nucleotides matching TRBD2. The V gene's germline CDR1 is SNHLY and CDR2 FYNNEI. This CDR3 region has 12 residues. CDR3 region: CASRGLAGGWIF. CDR3 coding DNA: TGTGCCAGCAGGGGACTAGCGGGGGGCTGGATCTTC.